This T cell receptor (beta chain) was recorded in a study of spatial heterogeneity in lung cancer. Whole-study findings and limits: Alpha and beta chain coverage of tumor T cells was estimated at about 6.8% and 14%, respectively. Within tumors, counts of expanded alpha and beta TCRs tracked tumor mutation counts.

TCRdb reanalysed the 5' RACE reads using MiXCR and keeps one entry per CDR3 protein. The profile shows fewer than 20,000 distinct CDR3 sequences, approximately 6.2% of them singletons. Time point in this sample: sample taken at primary tumor resection. Untreated early-stage non-small cell lung cancer patients, approximately 76 in total, were the donors. The study sequenced unsorted whole RNA from tumor, nontumor lung or frozen PBMC. This clonotype occurred many times. The antigen is unknown. The specimen was lung tumor tissue, collected at surgery. This TCR came from a female donor with early-stage non-small cell lung cancer.

The CDR3: CASSTWTLNEQFF. Here the CDR3 DNA reads TGTGCCAGCAGCACATGGACCCTCAACGAGCAGTTCTTC. The chain employs TRBV7-2 and TRBJ2-1; D unclear. Germline CDR1 reads SGHTA; CDR2 reads FQGNSA. V lost 5 bases and J lost 10, with 15 bases in between. The CDR3 is made up of 13 amino acids.